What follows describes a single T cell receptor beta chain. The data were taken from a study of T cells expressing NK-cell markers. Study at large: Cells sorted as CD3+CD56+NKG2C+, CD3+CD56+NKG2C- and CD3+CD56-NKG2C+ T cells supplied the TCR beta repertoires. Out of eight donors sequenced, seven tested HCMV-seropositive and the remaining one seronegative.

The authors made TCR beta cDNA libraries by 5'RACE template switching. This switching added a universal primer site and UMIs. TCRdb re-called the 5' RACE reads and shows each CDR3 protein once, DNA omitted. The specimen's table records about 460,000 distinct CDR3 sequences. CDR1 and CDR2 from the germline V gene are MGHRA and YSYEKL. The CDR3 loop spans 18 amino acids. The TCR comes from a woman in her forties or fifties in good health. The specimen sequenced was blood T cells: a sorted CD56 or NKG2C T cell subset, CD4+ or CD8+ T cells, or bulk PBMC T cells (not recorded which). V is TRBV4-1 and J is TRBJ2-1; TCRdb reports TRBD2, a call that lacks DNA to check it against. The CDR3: CATRGVGGRGSSYNEQFF.